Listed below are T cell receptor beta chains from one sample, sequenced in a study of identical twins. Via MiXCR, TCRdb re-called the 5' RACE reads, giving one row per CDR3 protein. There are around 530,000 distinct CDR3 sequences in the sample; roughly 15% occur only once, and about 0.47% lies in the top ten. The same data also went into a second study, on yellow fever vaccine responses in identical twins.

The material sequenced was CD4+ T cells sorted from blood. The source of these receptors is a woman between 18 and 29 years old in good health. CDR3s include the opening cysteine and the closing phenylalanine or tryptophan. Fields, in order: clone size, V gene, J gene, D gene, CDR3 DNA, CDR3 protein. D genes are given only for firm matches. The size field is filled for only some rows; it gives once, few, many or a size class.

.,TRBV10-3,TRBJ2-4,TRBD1,TGTGCCATCAGTGAGTTTGCAGGGGGCAAAAACATTCAGTACTTC,CAISEFAGGKNIQYF
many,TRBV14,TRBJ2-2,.,TGTGCCAGCAGCCAAGATCGCTCGGGTGGGGAGCTGTTTTTT,CASSQDRSGGELFF
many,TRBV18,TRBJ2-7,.,TGTGCCAGCTCACCACCGTCAAGCGGCTACGAGCAGTACTTC,CASSPPSSGYEQYF
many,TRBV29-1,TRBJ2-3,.,TGCAGCGTTGAAGATCTCAGGGTGGTAGATACGCAGTATTTT,CSVEDLRVVDTQYF
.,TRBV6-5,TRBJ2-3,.,TGTGCCAGCAGTTACGTGCTCAATGTAACAGATACGCAGTATTTT,CASSYVLNVTDTQYF
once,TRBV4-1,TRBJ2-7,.,TGCGCCAGCAGCCAAGGGCGGGGGCTTTGGGAGCAGTACTTC,CASSQGRGLWEQYF
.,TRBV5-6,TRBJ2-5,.,TGTGCCAGCAGCTTGGGGGTGAAAGAGACCCAGTACTTC,CASSLGVKETQYF
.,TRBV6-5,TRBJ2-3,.,TGTGCCAGCAGTTTGGACCAGGCAACAGATACGCAGTATTTT,CASSLDQATDTQYF
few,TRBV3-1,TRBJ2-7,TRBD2,TGTGCCAGCTCAGCAGCGGGAGTGGGGGAGCAGTACTTC,CASSAAGVGEQYF
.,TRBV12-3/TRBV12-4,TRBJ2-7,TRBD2,TGTGCCAGCGGGAGCGGGGTCCCCTACGAGCAGTACTTC,CASGSGVPYEQYF